This passage covers 3 T cell receptor beta chains from one sample sequenced in a study of blood T cell repertoires in COVID-19. Measured with immunoSEQ multiplex PCR; TCRdb has only the in-frame clones, and not every one. The sample holds roughly 190,000 clones, around four fifths seen once. Sequencing was done on a sample of peripheral blood. The source of these receptors is a woman aged 70-85 years with COVID-19, enrolled during active disease.

This clone was counted once. This chain uses TRBV7-3 with TRBJ2-1; TRBD2 agrees at 12 bases. Losses at the gene ends were 5 bases for V and 9 bases for J; bases not matched to a gene: 8. This CDR3 contains 15 residues. Germline V lookup: CDR1 SGHTA, CDR2 FQGTGA. The CDR3 DNA reads TGTGCCAGCAGCCTTTCTAGCGGGGGGGCGGTTGAGCAGTTCTTC. Translation: CASSLSSGGAVEQFF.

The chain employs TRBV5-6 and TRBJ1-2, with D hard to call. Trimming pared 1 base from V and 4 bases from J, leaving 14 bases between. CDR3 length: 15 residues. Looked up from germline, CDR1 is SGHDT and CDR2 is YYEEEE. The CDR3 nucleotides read TGTGCCAGCAGCTTGCATGCCCCCTGGAGCTATGGCTACACCTTC. This translates into CASSLHAPWSYGYTF.

The chain is built from TRBV2 and TRBJ2-5, with 7 bases matching TRBD2. The ends lost 7 bases at V and 7 bases at J; junction bases unmatched: 3. The germline V gene has CDR1 SNHLY and CDR2 FYNNEI. The CDR3 consists of 11 residues. The CDR3 is CASTTGGTQYF. The CDR3 DNA follows: TGTGCCAGCACTACGGGGGGGACCCAGTACTTC.